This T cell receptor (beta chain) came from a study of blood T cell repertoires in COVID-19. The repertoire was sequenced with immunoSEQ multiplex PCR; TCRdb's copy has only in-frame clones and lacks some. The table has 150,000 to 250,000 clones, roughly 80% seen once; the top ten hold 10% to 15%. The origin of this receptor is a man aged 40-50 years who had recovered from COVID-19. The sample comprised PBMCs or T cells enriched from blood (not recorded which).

CDR3 nucleotide sequence: TGCGCCAGCAGCCAGGGACAGGGCGGCACAGATACGCAGTATTTT. Residues: CASSQGQGGTDTQYF. The V and J genes are TRBV5-1 and TRBJ2-3, with 9 positions matching TRBD1. Germline V gene data show CDR1 as SGHRS and CDR2 as YFSETQ. CDR3 size: 15 residues. Trimming took 4 bases from V and 1 from J; bases not matched to a gene: 4. The variable domain in full, completed from reference TRBV5-1 and TRBJ2-3, reads KAGVTQTPRYLIKTRGQQVTLSCSPISGHRSVSWYQQTPGQGLQFLFEYFSETQRNKGNFPGRFSGRQFSNSRSEMNVSTLELGDSALYLCASSQGQGGTDTQYFGPGTRLTVL.